What follows are 10 T cell receptor beta chains derived from one specimen sequenced in a study of blood T cell repertoires in COVID-19 (TCRdb year 2020). Libraries were prepared through the immunoSEQ multiplex PCR assay. TCRdb obtained this table from immuneACCESS and retained in-frame rearrangements with V and J assigned. These tables miss some clones; where compared with another copy, unresolved V genes account for less than half of the shortfall, and the remainder is unexplained. A total of a few hundred thousand clones appear in this sample, roughly 80% of them only once. The leading ten clones occupy less than 3.5% of the sample. Source material: peripheral blood. All receptors come from a woman in her late teens or twenties with acute or convalescent COVID-19.

About this clone itself: This same CDR3 is encoded by further DNA sequences in the sample. V usage is TRBV19 and J usage is TRBJ2-3; 7 bases map to TRBD2. Germline loops: CDR1 LNHDA, CDR2 SQIVND (reference sequence). V shed 3 bases, J shed 3 bases, and the junction held 3 bases outside the gene matches. The CDR3 is 14 residues long. CDR3 sequence (DNA): TGTGCCAGTAGTATGGGAGGGCGGACAGATACGCAGTATTTT. Its protein product is CASSMGGRTDTQYF.

The sample holds one count of this clone. This chain uses TRBV28 with TRBJ2-7, with 7 nucleotides matching TRBD1. The V gene end was trimmed by 2 bases and the J gene end by 3 bases; junction bases not matched to a gene: 7. Germline assignment: CDR1 MDHEN and CDR2 SYDVKM. The CDR3 contains 15 residues. The DNA of the CDR3 is TGTGCCAGCAGTTTAGACAGGGTGGAGAACTACGAGCAGTACTTC. Translated: CASSLDRVENYEQYF.

A remark on this clone: Additional DNA sequences in this sample encode the identical CDR3. V gene TRBV3-1 (or the pseudogene TRBV3-2) combines with J gene TRBJ1-4, with 9 bases fitting TRBD1. The V and J ends lost 3 bases and 8 bases, in that order; junction bases with no gene match: 4. Germline CDR1 is LGHDT and CDR2 is YNNKEL (reference sequence). CDR3 length equals 14 residues. CDR3 residues: CASSHGTGYEKLFF. The CDR3 region has the DNA TGTGCCAGCAGCCACGGGACAGGGTACGAAAAACTGTTTTTT.

This chain uses TRBV19 with TRBJ2-2, with 15 positions matching TRBD2. The germline V gene encodes CDR1 LNHDA and CDR2 SQIVND (reference sequence). V was clipped by 0 bases and J by 15 bases; unmatched bases: 14. The CDR3 has 18 residues. The CDR3 sequence is CASSIDLGLAGGPPSLFF. The CDR3 coding sequence is TGTGCCAGTAGTATAGACCTCGGACTAGCGGGAGGGCCCCCCTCTTTGTTTTTT.

The chain carries TRBV5-3 and TRBJ2-7; possibly TRBD1 for D (5 bases). TRBV5-3 is marked as an open reading frame, function uncertain. V lost 4 bases to trimming and J lost 4 bases, with 12 bases between them. There are 13 residues in the CDR3. The CDR3 nucleotides are TGTGCCAGAAGCCCCACTCCAGGGTACGAGCAGTACTTC. Translation gives CARSPTPGYEQYF.

The genes are TRBV9 and TRBJ1-2, with 9 bases lining up with TRBD1. Germline lookup yields CDR1 SGDLS and CDR2 YYNGEE. The CDR3 length is 16 residues. After removal of 4 bases from V and 2 bases from J, the junction contained 9 bases not matched to a gene. CDR3 residues: CASSRARGQGNYGYTF. In DNA, the CDR3 is TGTGCCAGCAGCCGAGCAAGGGGACAGGGAAACTATGGCTACACCTTC. The whole variable domain, filled in from reference TRBV9 and TRBJ1-2, reads DSGVTQTPKHLITATGQRVTLRCSPRSGDLSVYWYQQSLDQGLQFLIQYYNGEERAKGNILERFSAQQFPDLHSELNLSSLELGDSALYFCASSRARGQGNYGYTFGSGTRLTVV.

This clone was seen just once. V gene TRBV7-2 combines with J gene TRBJ2-7; D is possibly TRBD2 (6 bases). Germline assignment: CDR1 SGHTA and CDR2 FQGNSA. The V gene lost 5 bases and the J gene lost 1 base, with 15 bases spanning the gap. This CDR3 has 15 residues. Here the CDR3 DNA reads TGTGCCAGCAGCCAATCGCGCGGGGCGTCCTACGAGCAGTACTTC. Encoded protein: CASSQSRGASYEQYF. The variable domain in full, with the rest retrieved from reference TRBV7-2 and TRBJ2-7, is GAGVSQSPSNKVTEKGKDVELRCDPISGHTALYWYRQSLGQGLEFLIYFQGNSAPDKSGLPSDRFSAERTGGSVSTLTIQRTQQEDSAVYLCASSQSRGASYEQYFGPGTRLTVT.

The chain couples TRBV2 to TRBJ1-2, with a possible D match to TRBD1 (6 bases). The CDR3 is 14 amino acids. V lost 5 bases to trimming and J lost 8 bases, with 18 bases between them. Looked up from germline, CDR1 is SNHLY and CDR2 is FYNNEI. CDR3 coding DNA: TGTGCCAGCAGTATGAGACAGGCTCGTTTGGGCTACACCTTC. It encodes CASSMRQARLGYTF.

The V call is TRBV19, the J call TRBJ2-6, with TRBD1 as a possible D gene (7 bases). CDR1 is LNHDA, CDR2 SQIVND, per germline (reference sequence). The CDR3 sequence is 17 residues long. Deletions cut 3 bases from V and 0 bases from J, with 12 bases between. The CDR3 DNA follows: TGTGCCAGTAGTATGAACAGGGGACTCTCTGGGGCCAACGTCCTGACTTTC. Translating gives CASSMNRGLSGANVLTF.

This clone was counted many times. The J gene is TRBJ1-5, the V gene TRBV7-8, with 7 bases aligning to TRBD1. The CDR3 sequence is 18 residues long. Germline V CDR1 and CDR2: SGHVS, FQNEAQ. Trimming at V came to 5 bases and at J to 0 bases, leaving 13 bases not matched to a gene. CDR3 DNA: TGTGCCAGCAGCCCAGAAAGAGGGACAGCCTATAGCAATCAGCCCCAGCATTTT. Amino acid sequence: CASSPERGTAYSNQPQHF.